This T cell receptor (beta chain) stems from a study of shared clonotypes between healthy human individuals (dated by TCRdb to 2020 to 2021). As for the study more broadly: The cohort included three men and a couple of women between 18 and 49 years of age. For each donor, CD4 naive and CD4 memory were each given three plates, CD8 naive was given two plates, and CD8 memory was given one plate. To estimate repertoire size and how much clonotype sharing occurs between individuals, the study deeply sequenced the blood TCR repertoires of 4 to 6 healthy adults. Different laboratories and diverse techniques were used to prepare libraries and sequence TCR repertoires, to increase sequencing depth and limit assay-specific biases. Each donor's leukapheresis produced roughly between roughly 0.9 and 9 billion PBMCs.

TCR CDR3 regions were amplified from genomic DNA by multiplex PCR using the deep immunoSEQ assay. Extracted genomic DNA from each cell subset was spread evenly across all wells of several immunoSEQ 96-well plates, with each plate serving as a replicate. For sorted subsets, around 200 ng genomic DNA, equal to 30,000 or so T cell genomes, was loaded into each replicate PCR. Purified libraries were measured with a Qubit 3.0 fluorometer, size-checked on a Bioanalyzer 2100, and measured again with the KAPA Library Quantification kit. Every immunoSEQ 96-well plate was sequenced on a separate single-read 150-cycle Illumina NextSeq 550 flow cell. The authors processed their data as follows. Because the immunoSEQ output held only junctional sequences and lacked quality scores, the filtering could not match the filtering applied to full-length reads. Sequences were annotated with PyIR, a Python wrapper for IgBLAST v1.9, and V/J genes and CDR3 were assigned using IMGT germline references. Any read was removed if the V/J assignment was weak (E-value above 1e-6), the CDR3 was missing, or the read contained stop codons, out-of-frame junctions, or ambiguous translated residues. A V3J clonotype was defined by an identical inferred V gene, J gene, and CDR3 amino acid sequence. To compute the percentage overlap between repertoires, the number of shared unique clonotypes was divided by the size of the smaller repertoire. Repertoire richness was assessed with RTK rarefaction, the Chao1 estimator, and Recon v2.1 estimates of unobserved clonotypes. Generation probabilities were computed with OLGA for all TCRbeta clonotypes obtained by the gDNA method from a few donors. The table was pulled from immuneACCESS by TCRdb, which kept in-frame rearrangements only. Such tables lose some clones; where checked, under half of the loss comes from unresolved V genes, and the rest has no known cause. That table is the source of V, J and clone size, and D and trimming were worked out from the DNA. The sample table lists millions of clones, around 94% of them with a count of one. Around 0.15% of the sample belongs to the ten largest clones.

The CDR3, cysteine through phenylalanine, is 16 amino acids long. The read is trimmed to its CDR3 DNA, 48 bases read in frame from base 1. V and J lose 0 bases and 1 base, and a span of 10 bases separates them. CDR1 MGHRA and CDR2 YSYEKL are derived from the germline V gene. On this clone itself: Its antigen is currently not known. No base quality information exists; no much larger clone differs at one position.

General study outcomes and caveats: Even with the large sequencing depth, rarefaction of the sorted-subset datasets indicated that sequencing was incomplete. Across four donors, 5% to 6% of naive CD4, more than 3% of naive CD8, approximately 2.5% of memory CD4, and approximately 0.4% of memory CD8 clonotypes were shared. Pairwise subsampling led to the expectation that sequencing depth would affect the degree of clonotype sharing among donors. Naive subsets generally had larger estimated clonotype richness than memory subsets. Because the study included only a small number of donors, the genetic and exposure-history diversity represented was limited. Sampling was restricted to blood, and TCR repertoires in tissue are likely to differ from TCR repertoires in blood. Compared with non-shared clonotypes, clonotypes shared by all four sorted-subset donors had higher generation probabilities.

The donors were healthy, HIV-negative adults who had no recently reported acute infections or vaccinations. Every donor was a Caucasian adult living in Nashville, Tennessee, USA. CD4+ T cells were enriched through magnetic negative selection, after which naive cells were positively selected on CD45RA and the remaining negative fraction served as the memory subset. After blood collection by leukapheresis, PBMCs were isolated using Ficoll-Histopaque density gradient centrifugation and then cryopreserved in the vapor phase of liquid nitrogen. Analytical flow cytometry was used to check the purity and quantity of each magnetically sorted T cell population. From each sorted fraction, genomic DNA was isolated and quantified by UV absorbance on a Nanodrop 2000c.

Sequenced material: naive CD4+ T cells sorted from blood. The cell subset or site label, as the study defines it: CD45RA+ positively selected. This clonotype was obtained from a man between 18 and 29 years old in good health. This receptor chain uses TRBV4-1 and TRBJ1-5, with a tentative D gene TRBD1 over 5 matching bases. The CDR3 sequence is CASSQDRQPSNQPQHF. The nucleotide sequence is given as TGCGCCAGCAGCCAAGATAGACAGCCGAGCAATCAGCCCCAGCATTTT.